A single sample gave rise to the 11 T cell receptor beta chains below, sequenced in a study of T cell repertoires in cytomegalovirus infection. TCRdb reprocessed the reads with MiXCR, giving one entry per CDR3 protein. The sample consists of a few hundred thousand distinct CDR3 sequences, about 13% of them appearing once. The source material was PBMCs. The receptors shown here come from a human donor in good health (CMV status not recorded). Some clones in this sample may be carry-over from other donors' samples.

The rearrangement links TRBV20-1 to TRBJ1-5; D unclear. The length of the CDR3 is 12 residues. Germline lookup yields CDR1 DFQATT and CDR2 SNEGSKA (reference sequence). Trimming removed 0 bases at V and 7 bases at J, with 7 bases between. CDR3 DNA sequence: TGCAGTGCTAGAGAAGGGAGCCAGCCCCAGCATTTT. It yields the protein CSAREGSQPQHF.

This clonotype came up a few times. The chain employs TRBV20-1 and TRBJ2-1; 7 bases match TRBD2. This CDR3 spans 14 amino acids. Trimming at V came to 5 bases and at J to 9 bases, leaving 13 bases not matched to a gene. Germline V gene data show CDR1 as DFQATT and CDR2 as SNEGSKA (reference sequence). CDR3 sequence: CSAPRDYRGAEQFF. The CDR3 nucleotides read TGCAGTGCTCCCCGGGACTATCGAGGCGCTGAGCAGTTCTTC.

This clonotype was detected ten times or more. The chain carries TRBV7-2 and TRBJ1-2; D call uncertain. Germline-derived CDR1 and CDR2 are SGHTA and FQGNSA. V lost 5 bases and J 8 bases, leaving 18 bases between the germline ends. This CDR3 contains 14 residues. Here the CDR3 DNA reads TGTGCCAGCAGCCTAATCCGGTTTTTGGGCGGCTACACCTTC. This sequence encodes CASSLIRFLGGYTF.

This clonotype was seen repeatedly, ten times or more. The chain uses TRBV2 and TRBJ2-3, with TRBD2 identical over 15 bases. The trim removed 5 bases at V and 4 bases at J, leaving 10 bases unmatched. CDR3 length: 18 amino acids. Germline CDR1 and CDR2: SNHLY and FYNNEI. CDR3 in DNA: TGTGCCAGCAGTCCGGGACTAGCGGGGGGAGTTCGGGCAGATACGCAGTATTTT. It translates to CASSPGLAGGVRADTQYF.

This clonotype was counted between two and nine times. The V call is TRBV6-4, the J call TRBJ2-1; D is unclear. The CDR3 runs 15 residues. V was clipped by 2 bases and J by 7 bases, with 15 bases between them. Germline CDR1 is MRHNA and CDR2 is SNTAGT. The CDR3 is CASSDVADSGNEQFF. The CDR3 region has the DNA TGTGCCAGCAGTGACGTAGCTGATAGTGGGAATGAGCAGTTCTTC.

This clonotype was seen many times. This chain uses TRBV5-5 with TRBJ1-2; no firm D call. Between the trimmed V and J ends, which lost 1 base and 4 bases, there was a span of 8 bases. The CDR3 consists of 13 residues. Germline V gives CDR1 SGHKS, CDR2 YYEKEE (reference sequence). CDR3 region: CASSLNRIYGYTF. For the CDR3, the DNA is TGTGCCAGCAGCTTGAACCGGATCTATGGCTACACCTTC.

At least ten counts were recorded for this clonotype. The rearrangement joins TRBV5-5 to TRBJ1-1; D perhaps matches TRBD1 (5 bases). In germline, CDR1 is SGHKS, CDR2 YYEKEE (reference sequence). Trimming cost V 1 base and J 5 bases, with 9 bases left between them. The CDR3 spans 13 residues. The CDR3: CASSLLRGTEAFF. In DNA form, the CDR3 reads TGTGCCAGCAGCTTGCTCCGGGGGACTGAAGCTTTCTTT.

This clonotype was counted only a few times. The chain carries TRBV7-4 and TRBJ2-7; D might be TRBD1 (6 bases). The CDR3 spans 15 residues. The germline V gene has CDR1 SGHVT and CDR2 SQSDAQ. Trimming removed 5 bases at V and 0 bases at J, with 14 bases between. The DNA of the CDR3 is TGTGCCAGCAGCATTACGACAGGACCCTCCTACGAGCAGTACTTC. Amino acid sequence: CASSITTGPSYEQYF.

The gene calls are TRBV12-5 and TRBJ1-2; D may be TRBD1 (5 bases). CDR1 LGHNT and CDR2 FRNRAP come from the germline V gene. Trimming cost V 6 bases and J 6 bases, with 17 bases left between them. CDR3 length: 14 amino acids. In DNA, the CDR3 is TGTGCTAGTGGAACACTACGGGACGAGGATGGCTACACCTTC. Translating gives CASGTLRDEDGYTF.

This clonotype showed up many times. The chain couples TRBV7-2 to TRBJ2-3; the match to TRBD2 covers 7 bases. Germline-derived CDR1 and CDR2 are SGHTA and FQGNSA. Germline trimming cut 5 bases from V and 0 bases from J; bases unmatched to any gene: 5. The CDR3 contains 15 residues. The DNA for the CDR3 is TGTGCCAGCAGCCCCCGGGGGGTCAGCACAGATACGCAGTATTTT. As protein: CASSPRGVSTDTQYF.

The sample holds many counts of this clonotype. J is TRBJ1-5 and V is TRBV28, with D unresolved. The CDR3 totals 15 residues. Germline-derived CDR1 and CDR2 are MDHEN and SYDVKM. The V and J ends lost 2 bases and 0 bases respectively, with 8 bases between them. CDR3 sequence (DNA): TGTGCCAGCAGTTTAGGTAAAGTTAGCAATCAGCCCCAGCATTTT. Amino acid sequence: CASSLGKVSNQPQHF.